The sequence of this TCR beta chain was determined in a study of blood T cell repertoires in COVID-19. At the level of the study: Both acute and convalescent COVID-19 samples were obtained from the United States, Italy and Spain.

The V gene's germline CDR1 is SGHRS and CDR2 YFSETQ. This CDR3 is 14 amino acids long. The V and J ends lost 0 bases and 5 bases respectively, with 12 bases between them. Under the authors' procedure: Amplification of reference gene primers provided the estimated nucleated cell counts. The assay was immunoSEQ multiplex PCR, and TCRdb's table has in-frame clones only and misses some. V and J calls and clone size follow that table, whereas D and trimming were derived from the DNA. The sample includes more than 95,000 clones, 84% seen only once; the top ten take roughly a quarter. The source of this sequence is a man aged 60 to 69 with acute or convalescent COVID-19. The material sequenced was peripheral blood. The genes are TRBV5-1 and TRBJ2-7, with D tentatively TRBD1 (5 bases). CDR3 in DNA: TGCGCCAGCAGCTTGGGACAGCTGGTGGACGAGCAGTACTTC. Translating it yields CASSLGQLVDEQYF.